This T cell receptor beta chain was sequenced for a study of blood T cells in healthy people across ages. With a J-beta primer mix and a sample-barcoded 5' primer, a second PCR ran about 7 to 11 cycles. TCRdb recomputed calls from the 5' RACE reads with MiXCR, one row per CDR3 protein. The sample yields about 1.5 million distinct CDR3 sequences, 40% to 45% seen once. A word on this clonotype: Its target is not known.

The CDR3 runs to 15 residues. Germline-derived CDR1 and CDR2 are SQVTM and ANQGSEA. Trimming left V 0 bases short and J 4 bases short, with 15 bases between. The people who gave samples were healthy Caucasians from Russia, aged roughly 6 to 95. Overall study results and limits: Age brought a roughly linear fall in TCR beta diversity measured per million T cells.

This receptor was taken from a woman younger than 35 in good health. Sequencing input: blood. J is TRBJ1-1 and V is TRBV29-1; D is unclear. The CDR3 region has the DNA TGCAGCGTTGAAGATGGCTGGTCCCGTGTCACTGAAGCTTTCTTT. It translates to CSVEDGWSRVTEAFF.